The 20 T cell receptor beta chains given below trace back to one sample, sequenced in a study of OX40 agonist ivuxolimab in advanced cancers. TCRdb keeps only in-frame clones here, not all; method: immunoSEQ multiplex PCR. This table has tens of thousands of clones, around 84% appearing once. The specimen was CD4+ or CD8+ T cells sorted from blood, collected in a trial of the OX40 agonist ivuxolimab. These receptors originate from an adult with an advanced solid tumor such as melanoma, head and neck, liver or kidney cancer.

V usage is TRBV5-1 and J usage is TRBJ2-1; 9 bases align to TRBD2. CDR1 is SGHRS, CDR2 YFSETQ, per germline. The ends lost 0 bases at V and 15 bases at J; junction bases unmatched: 7. This CDR3 is built from 13 residues. CDR3 nucleotide sequence: TGCGCCAGCAGCTTGGAGCTAGCGGGACATCCGTTCTTC. It specifies CASSLELAGHPFF.

This clone appeared a single time. The genes are TRBV7-2 and TRBJ2-5, with D tentatively TRBD2 (5 bases). With 2 bases removed from V and 1 base from J, the gap between germline ends came to 11 bases. The CDR3 covers 15 residues. Germline V gene data show CDR1 as SGHTA and CDR2 as FQGNSA. For the CDR3, the DNA is TGTGCCAGCAGCTTAATAGCGAGCGGCCAAGAGACCCAGTACTTC. As protein: CASSLIASGQETQYF. The full variable domain, its missing parts supplied by reference TRBV7-2 and TRBJ2-5, is GAGVSQSPSNKVTEKGKDVELRCDPISGHTALYWYRQSLGQGLEFLIYFQGNSAPDKSGLPSDRFSAERTGGSVSTLTIQRTQQEDSAVYLCASSLIASGQETQYFGPGTRLLVL.

This chain links TRBV6-6 with TRBJ1-5; D gene ambiguous. The germline V gene has CDR1 MNHNY and CDR2 SVGAGI (reference sequence). The ends were cut back, 0 bases at V and 5 bases at J, with 5 bases in the middle. The length of the CDR3 is 13 residues. DNA of the CDR3: TGTGCCAGCAGTTACTCGCGAGATCAGCCCCAGCATTTT. The encoded protein is CASSYSRDQPQHF.

This rearrangement joins TRBV18 to TRBJ2-5, with 8 bases fitting TRBD2. The CDR3 is made up of 19 amino acids. Losses at the gene ends were 3 bases for V and 4 bases for J; bases not matched to a gene: 19. Per germline, CDR1 KGHSH and CDR2 LQKENI. The CDR3 DNA is TGTGCCAGCTCACCGACCCGGGCCACGAGCGGGAGAAGGGGAGAGACCCAGTACTTC. This translates into CASSPTRATSGRRGETQYF.

The chain has TRBV19 and TRBJ2-3, with D hard to call. V lost 3 bases, J lost 0 bases, and 7 bases lay in between. This CDR3 has 14 amino acids. Germline-derived CDR1 and CDR2 are LNHDA and SQIVND (reference sequence). The DNA for the CDR3 is TGTGCCAGTAGTATCTCTGGGAGCACAGATACGCAGTATTTT. Protein: CASSISGSTDTQYF.

The chain is built from TRBV18 and TRBJ1-4; D remains unclear. This CDR3 has 13 residues. Germline V gene sequence: CDR1 KGHSH, CDR2 LQKENI. V shed 3 bases and J shed 7 bases, with 9 bases lying between them. Here the CDR3 reads CASSPLEREKLFF. CDR3 bases: TGTGCCAGCTCACCCCTCGAACGTGAAAAACTGTTTTTT.

V usage is TRBV29-1 and J usage is TRBJ2-2; the D gene is possibly TRBD2 (5 bases). The V and J ends lost 2 bases and 4 bases respectively, with 14 bases between them. CDR1 and CDR2 (germline): SQVTM, ANQGSEA. The CDR3 extends over 15 amino acids. DNA for the CDR3: TGCAGCGTTGAAAGAGGCATAGGACTCACCGGGGAGCTGTTTTTT. Protein sequence: CSVERGIGLTGELFF.

This clone was observed a few times. This chain joins TRBV11-2 and TRBJ2-7; 8 bases map to TRBD1. Losses at the gene ends were 5 bases for V and 3 bases for J; bases not matched to a gene: 9. Germline CDR1 and CDR2: SGHAT and FQNNGV. The CDR3 covers 15 residues. The CDR3 sequence is CASSRLRGRIYEQYF. In DNA, the CDR3 is TGTGCCAGCAGCCGCCTCAGGGGGCGAATCTACGAGCAGTACTTC.

The V and J genes are TRBV10-3 and TRBJ2-2, with 10 bases identical to TRBD1. Germline V gene data show CDR1 as ENHRY and CDR2 as SYGVKD. The CDR3 consists of 16 residues. V dropped 6 bases and J dropped 6; count of bases not matched to a gene: 10. The CDR3 sequence is CAIRGTGETKAGELFF. The CDR3 DNA reads TGTGCCATCAGGGGGACAGGGGAGACGAAAGCCGGGGAGCTGTTTTTT.

The chain combines TRBV28 with TRBJ1-5; the D is unclear. V dropped 1 base and J dropped 0 bases, with 19 bases sitting between them. The CDR3 is 19 amino acids. Germline V gene lookup returns CDR1 MDHEN and CDR2 SYDVKM. In nucleotides, the CDR3 is TGTGCCAGCAGTTTATCGGGCCTCGAACTACGTTATAGCAATCAGCCCCAGCATTTT. The encoded protein is CASSLSGLELRYSNQPQHF.

This clone was observed a handful of times. The CDR3 protein is CASSQTGEATEAFF. The CDR3 DNA follows: TGTGCCAGCAGTCAGACAGGAGAAGCCACTGAAGCTTTCTTT. J is TRBJ1-1 and V is TRBV2; TRBD1 might be the D (6 bases). Germline V gives CDR1 SNHLY, CDR2 FYNNEI. Between the trimmed V and J ends, which lost 5 bases and 4 bases, there was a span of 14 bases. CDR3 length: 14 residues.

V is TRBV7-2 and J is TRBJ2-7; TRBD2 is a possible D gene (6 bases). The V gene lost 5 bases and the J gene lost 4 bases, with 9 bases spanning the gap. Germline V gene data show CDR1 as SGHTA and CDR2 as FQGNSA. The CDR3 sequence is 12 residues long. CDR3 loop: CASSQDYYEQYF. The DNA for the CDR3 is TGTGCCAGCAGCCAGGACTATTACGAGCAGTACTTC.

This chain links TRBV6-6 with TRBJ1-4; TRBD1 might be the D (6 bases). The ends were cut back, 2 bases at V and 4 bases at J, with 11 bases in the middle. CDR3 length equals 15 residues. CDR1 and CDR2 (germline): MNHNY, SVGAGI (reference sequence). For the CDR3, the DNA is TGTGCCAGCAGTTACGCTGGACAGAGTAATGAAAAACTGTTTTTT. Translating it yields CASSYAGQSNEKLFF.

The J gene is TRBJ1-2, the V gene TRBV28; 8 nucleotides agree with TRBD1. CDR1 MDHEN and CDR2 SYDVKM come from the germline V gene. Trimming at V came to 3 bases and at J to 4 bases, leaving 10 bases not matched to a gene. The CDR3 runs 16 residues. DNA for the CDR3: TGTGCCAGCAGTTTGGACAGGGCCACCCAGGTCTATGGCTACACCTTC. This codes for CASSLDRATQVYGYTF.

The V and J genes are TRBV5-1 and TRBJ2-3; tentatively, D is TRBD1 (6 bases). The CDR3 has 15 residues. V was pared by 2 bases and J by 2 bases, with 12 bases between. From germline, CDR1 is SGHRS and CDR2 YFSETQ. CDR3 region: CASSFVGANTDTQYF. The CDR3 DNA reads TGCGCCAGCAGCTTTGTGGGGGCTAACACAGATACGCAGTATTTT.

The genes are TRBV27 and TRBJ2-1, with 7 positions matching TRBD2. V shed 2 bases and J 9 bases; nucleotides not matched to a gene: 16. Germline loops: CDR1 MNHEY, CDR2 SMNVEV (reference sequence). The CDR3 sequence is 17 residues long. The CDR3 DNA follows: TGTGCCAGCAGTTTACGAACTAGCGACCCAGATGAGGGTGAGCAGTTCTTC. Its protein product is CASSLRTSDPDEGEQFF.

The chain is built from TRBV4-1 and TRBJ2-7; D not certain. The germline gives CDR1 MGHRA, CDR2 YSYEKL. V was clipped by 1 base and J by 8 bases, with 6 bases between them. The CDR3 spans 11 residues. DNA of the CDR3: TGCGCCAGCAGCCAAGCCTCGAAGCAGTACTTC. Protein product: CASSQASKQYF.

The chain employs TRBV4-2 and TRBJ2-5; a weak D match, TRBD1 (6 bases). The V end lost 3 bases, the J end lost 1 base, and 12 bases lay between the germline ends. Germline V gene lookup returns CDR1 LGHNA and CDR2 YNFKEQ. The length of the CDR3 is 15 residues. CDR3 sequence reads: CASSQAKGGQETQYF. Here the CDR3 DNA reads TGTGCCAGCAGCCAGGCTAAAGGGGGCCAAGAGACCCAGTACTTC.

The chain links TRBV4-3 to TRBJ2-3, with D maybe TRBD2 (6 bases). CDR1 and CDR2 (germline): LGHNA, YSLEER. This CDR3 comprises 14 residues. V lost 0 bases and J lost 6, with 10 bases in between. The CDR3 sequence is CASSQDFGGDTQYF. DNA of the CDR3: TGCGCCAGCAGCCAAGATTTTGGGGGGGATACGCAGTATTTT.

This clone was seen once. Germline and junction disagree at one end, which may indicate a read error. This sequence joins TRBV4-3 and TRBJ2-3; 9 nucleotides agree with TRBD2. The CDR3 runs 15 residues. Germline CDR1 reads LGHNA; CDR2 reads YSLEER. The CDR3 DNA follows: TGCGCCAGCAGCTACACCGGGACTAGCAAAGATACGCAGTATTTT. This codes for CASSYTGTSKDTQYF.